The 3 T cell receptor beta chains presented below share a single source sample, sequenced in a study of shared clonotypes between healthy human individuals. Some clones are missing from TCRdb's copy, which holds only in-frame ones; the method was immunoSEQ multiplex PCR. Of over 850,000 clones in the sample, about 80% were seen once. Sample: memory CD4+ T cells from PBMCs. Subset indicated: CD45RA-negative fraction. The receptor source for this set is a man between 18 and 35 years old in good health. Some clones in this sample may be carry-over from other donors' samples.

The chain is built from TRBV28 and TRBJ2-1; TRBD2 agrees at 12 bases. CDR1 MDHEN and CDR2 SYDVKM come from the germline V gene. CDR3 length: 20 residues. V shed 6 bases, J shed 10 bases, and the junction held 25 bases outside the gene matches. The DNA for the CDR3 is TGTGCCAGCAGCCCCTTCTTCGGACAAACTAGCGGGAGGCCTCCCCGGGAGCAGTTCTTC. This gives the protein CASSPFFGQTSGRPPREQFF.

CDR3 loop: CASSSPKTGLSNQPQHF. DNA of the CDR3: TGTGCCAGCAGTTCGCCCAAAACAGGGTTGAGCAATCAGCCCCAGCATTTT. This rearrangement joins TRBV27 to TRBJ1-5; D might be TRBD1 (6 bases). The CDR3 sequence is 17 residues long. V lost 4 bases and J 1 base, leaving 17 bases between the germline ends. Looked up from germline, CDR1 is MNHEY and CDR2 is SMNVEV (reference sequence).

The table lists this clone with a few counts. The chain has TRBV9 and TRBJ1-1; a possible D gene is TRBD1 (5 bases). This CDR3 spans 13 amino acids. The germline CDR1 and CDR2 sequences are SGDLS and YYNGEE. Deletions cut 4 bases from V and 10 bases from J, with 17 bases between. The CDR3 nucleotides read TGTGCCAGCAGCCGCTCCTCAGGGCAGATAGCTTTCTTT. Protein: CASSRSSGQIAFF.